Included here is one T cell receptor beta chain sequence, with context. Its specificity is not known. TCRdb's copy holds only in-frame clones and misses some; the assay was immunoSEQ multiplex PCR. The repertoire has over 300,000 clones, around nine tenths of them found once; the top ten carry roughly 16%. These data originate in a study of shared clonotypes between healthy human individuals. As for the study in general: Three CD4 naive, three CD4 memory, two CD8 naive and one CD8 memory plate were used per donor. Findings and caveats of the study: Unshared clonotypes carried lower generation probabilities than those common to all four donors. With a handful of donors compared, roughly 4.9% of naive CD4 clonotypes were shared.

There are 18 residues in the CDR3. Germline assignment: CDR1 SGHRS and CDR2 YFSETQ. With 4 bases clipped from V and 0 bases from J, the junction kept 8 bases outside the gene matches. V and J are TRBV5-1 and TRBJ2-2; the match to TRBD2 covers 11 bases. Material for sequencing was memory CD8+ T cells sorted from blood. Subset given: CD45RO+ cells pooled with CCR7-negative TemRA cells. The sequence derives from a man younger than 35 in good health. Here the CDR3 DNA reads TGCGCCAGCAGCAGGAGGCTAGCGGGAGGTACGAACACCGGGGAGCTGTTTTTT. Translation gives CASSRRLAGGTNTGELFF.